This TCR beta chain came from a study of breast tumors, draining lymph nodes, adjacent tissues. Germline loops: CDR1 SGDLS, CDR2 YYNGEE. This CDR3 has 15 amino acids. Losses at the gene ends were 4 bases for V and 4 bases for J; bases not matched to a gene: 7. Axillary draining lymph nodes of breast cancer patients supplied the node samples. TCRdb re-called the multiplex PCR reads with MiXCR, one entry per CDR3 protein. This table has approximately 88,000 distinct CDR3 sequences, about 27% appearing once. The sample holds many counts of this clonotype. The receptor's source is a female donor with breast cancer. Some clones in this sample may be carry-over from other donors' samples. The chain combines TRBV9 with TRBJ2-5; TRBD2 matches 10 bases. Material for sequencing was axillary lymph node tissue. The CDR3 is CASSTSGVKGETQYF. In DNA, the CDR3 is TGTGCCAGCAGCACTAGCGGGGTTAAGGGAGAGACCCAGTACTTC. The full variable domain, in which reference TRBV9 and TRBJ2-5 provide the parts outside the CDR3, is DSGVTQTPKHLITATGQRVTLRCSPRSGDLSVYWYQQSLDQGLQFLIQYYNGEERAKGNILERFSAQQFPDLHSELNLSSLELGDSALYFCASSTSGVKGETQYFGPGTRLLVL.